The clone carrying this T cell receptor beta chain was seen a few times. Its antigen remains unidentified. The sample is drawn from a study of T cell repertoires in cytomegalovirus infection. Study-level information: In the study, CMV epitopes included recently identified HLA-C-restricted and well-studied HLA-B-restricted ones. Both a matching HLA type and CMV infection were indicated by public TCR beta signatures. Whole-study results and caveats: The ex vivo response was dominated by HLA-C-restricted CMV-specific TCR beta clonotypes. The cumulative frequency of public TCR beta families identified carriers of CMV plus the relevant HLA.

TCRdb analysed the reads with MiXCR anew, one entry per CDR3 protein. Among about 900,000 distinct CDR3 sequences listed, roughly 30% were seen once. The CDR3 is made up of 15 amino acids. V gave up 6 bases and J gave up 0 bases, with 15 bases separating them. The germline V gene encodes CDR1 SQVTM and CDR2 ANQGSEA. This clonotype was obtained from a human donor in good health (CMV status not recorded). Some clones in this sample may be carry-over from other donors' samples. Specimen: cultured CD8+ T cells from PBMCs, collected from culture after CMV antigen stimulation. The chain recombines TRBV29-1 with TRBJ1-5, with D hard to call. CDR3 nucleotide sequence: TGCAGCGTCCCGGAGAGCCCTTATAGCAATCAGCCCCAGCATTTT. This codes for CSVPESPYSNQPQHF.